The present TCR beta chain was sequenced within a study of T cells expressing NK-cell markers. Study at large: It was sorted CD3+CD56-NKG2C+, CD3+CD56+NKG2C- and CD3+CD56+NKG2C+ T cells that provided the TCR beta repertoires. Study-wide findings and caveats: Where several donors were concerned, these clonotypes also led the CD3+CD56-NKG2C+ fraction. There remained a lack of clarity about HCMV specificity of expanded NKG2C+ T cell clones.

Points on this clonotype: Its antigen remains unidentified.

What made the TCR beta cDNA was 5'RACE template switching with UMIs. TCRdb processed the 5' RACE reads again and assigns one entry to each CDR3 protein, with no DNA. This table lists 500,000 to 700,000 distinct CDR3 sequences. The CDR3 loop spans 16 amino acids. The sequenced material came from blood T cells: a sorted CD56 or NKG2C T cell subset, CD4+ or CD8+ T cells, or bulk PBMC T cells (not recorded which). This receptor was obtained from a man aged 18 to 30 in good health. This chain connects TRBV21-1 to TRBJ2-7; the TCRdb call, TRBD1, lacks DNA for checking. TRBV21-1 is a known pseudogene. Here the CDR3 reads CASSKAGASPLYEQYF.